This TCR beta chain was profiled in a study of blood T cell repertoires in COVID-19. In the source study's methods: Amplifying reference gene primers gave estimates of nucleated cell counts. Sequencing was performed with immunoSEQ multiplex PCR; in TCRdb, only in-frame clones are kept and a portion is missing. V and J calls and clone size are as listed in that table; D and trimming were resolved from the DNA. The sample yields more than 90,000 clones, about 81% seen once. The CDR3 totals 14 residues. The V and J ends lost 0 bases and 0 bases respectively, with 6 bases between them. Germline CDR1 is GTSNPN and CDR2 is SVGIG (reference sequence). As for this clone: In the same sample, other DNA sequences code for this CDR3.

The sequencing sample was made of peripheral blood. The chain is built from TRBV30 and TRBJ1-3; D is uncertain. This receptor was obtained from a man in his 70s with acute or convalescent COVID-19. CDR3 nucleotides: TGTGCCTGGAGTGTAGGCGGCTCTGGAAACACCATATATTTT. It translates to CAWSVGGSGNTIYF.